Presented here are 23 T cell receptor beta chains from one specimen sequenced in a study of control samples from healthy donors and cancer patients. Libraries were prepared by immunoSEQ multiplex PCR; TCRdb keeps only in-frame clonotypes and omits some of them. The sample has tens of thousands of clones, roughly 90% seen once. The sample comprised blood. The receptors come from a woman aged 70-85 years in good health.

In its sample, this clone was seen once. The genes are TRBV3-1 (or the pseudogene TRBV3-2) and TRBJ1-1; TRBD1 matches at 7 bases. There are 13 residues in the CDR3. Losses at the gene ends were 6 bases for V and 3 bases for J; bases not matched to a gene: 4. Germline V CDR1 and CDR2: LGHDT, YNNKEL (reference sequence). The CDR3, as DNA: TGTGCCAGCAGTTCCGACAGGGACACTGAAGCTTTCTTT. Protein sequence: CASSSDRDTEAFF.

The CDR3 bases are TGCGCCAGCAGCTTGCGCGGGGCCCGCCAGATCACGGAGACCCAGTACTTC. It translates to CASSLRGARQITETQYF. The chain has TRBV5-1 and TRBJ2-5; the D gene is possibly TRBD2 (6 bases). Germline V gives CDR1 SGHRS, CDR2 YFSETQ. This CDR3 has 17 residues. With 1 base removed from V and 5 bases from J, the gap between germline ends came to 21 bases.

The chain links TRBV9 to TRBJ2-2; TRBD2 agrees at 14 bases. The V gene's germline CDR1 is SGDLS and CDR2 YYNGEE. This CDR3 has 17 residues. Trimming took 0 bases from V and 6 from J; bases not matched to a gene: 4. CDR3 loop: CASSVGGLAGVAGELFF. The DNA for the CDR3 is TGTGCCAGCAGCGTAGGGGGACTAGCGGGAGTTGCCGGGGAGCTGTTTTTT. Using reference TRBV9 and TRBJ2-2 for the parts outside the CDR3, the full variable domain is DSGVTQTPKHLITATGQRVTLRCSPRSGDLSVYWYQQSLDQGLQFLIQYYNGEERAKGNILERFSAQQFPDLHSELNLSSLELGDSALYFCASSVGGLAGVAGELFFGEGSRLTVL.

This clone was seen just once. The chain carries TRBV12-5 and TRBJ2-5; D assignment may be TRBD1 or TRBD2 (6 bases each). The CDR3 totals 13 residues. Trimming shortened V by 7 bases and J by 4 bases, and 13 bases separated the two germline ends. CDR1 is LGHNT, CDR2 FRNRAP, per germline. CDR3 DNA: TGTGCTAGTGCCCGGTCGGGGGCAGAGACCCAGTACTTC. Translation: CASARSGAETQYF. Filled out from reference TRBV12-5 and TRBJ2-5, the complete variable domain reads DARVTQTPRHKVTEMGQEVTMRCQPILGHNTVFWYRQTMMQGLELLAYFRNRAPLDDSGMPKDRFSAEMPDATLATLKIQPSEPRDSAVYFCASARSGAETQYFGPGTRLLVL.

The chain's CDR3 is CASSVEVNFYGYTF. CDR3 nucleotide sequence: TGTGCCAGCAGCGTGGAGGTTAACTTCTATGGCTACACCTTC. The chain has TRBV9 and TRBJ1-2; unclear D gene. Trimming cost V 2 bases and J 4 bases, with 12 bases left between them. The CDR3 has 14 amino acids. Germline loops: CDR1 SGDLS, CDR2 YYNGEE.

V gene TRBV11-3 combines with J gene TRBJ2-1, with D unresolved. V was pared by 1 base and J by 2 bases, with 9 bases between. The CDR3 loop spans 15 amino acids. Germline V lookup: CDR1 SGHNT, CDR2 YENEEA. The CDR3: CASSLGPPAYNEQFF. Written as DNA, the CDR3 is TGTGCCAGCAGCTTAGGCCCGCCGGCCTACAATGAGCAGTTCTTC.

This clone was observed once. The chain joins TRBV6-5 to TRBJ1-5; tentative D call: TRBD1 (6 bases). Per germline, CDR1 MNHEY and CDR2 SVGAGI. Trimming pared 10 bases from V and 4 bases from J, leaving 14 bases between. The CDR3 sequence is 13 residues long. CDR3 sequence (DNA): TGTGCCACCGAGACAGGAGGGAATCAGCCCCAGCATTTT. Protein sequence: CATETGGNQPQHF.

The chain links TRBV28 to TRBJ2-4, with a possible D match to TRBD1 (6 bases). With 5 bases removed from V and 7 bases from J, the gap between germline ends came to 12 bases. The germline V gene encodes CDR1 MDHEN and CDR2 SYDVKM. This CDR3 contains 13 residues. CDR3: CASSPSQGNIQYF. As DNA, the CDR3 is TGTGCCAGCAGTCCGAGTCAGGGGAACATTCAGTACTTC.

This chain joins TRBV19 and TRBJ1-2; TRBD1 might be the D (5 bases). CDR1 LNHDA and CDR2 SQIVND come from the germline V gene (reference sequence). This CDR3 is 14 amino acids long. V lost 5 bases and J 8 bases, leaving 18 bases between the germline ends. CDR3 residues: CASSPDGRAVGYTF. As DNA, the CDR3 is TGTGCCAGTAGTCCCGATGGCAGGGCGGTAGGCTACACCTTC.

This chain uses TRBV11-2 with TRBJ2-1; TRBD1 matches at 9 bases. The length of the CDR3 is 13 residues. J lost 3 bases, V lost 11 bases, and 5 bases had no gene match. Germline assignment: CDR1 SGHAT and CDR2 FQNNGV. CDR3 nucleotide sequence: TGTGCCTCAGAGGGACAGGGCTACAATGAGCAGTTCTTC. Translating gives CASEGQGYNEQFF.

The chain carries TRBV7-9 and TRBJ2-2; tentatively, D is TRBD1 or TRBD2 (6 bases each). Germline V CDR1 and CDR2: SEHNR, FQNEAQ (reference sequence). V was shortened by 0 bases and J by 3 bases, with 11 bases between the two germline ends. The length of the CDR3 is 16 residues. CDR3 sequence (DNA): TGTGCCAGCAGCTTAGCGGGGGGCCGATACACCGGGGAGCTGTTTTTT. Its protein is CASSLAGGRYTGELFF.

The rearrangement joins TRBV5-4 to TRBJ2-5; 8 bases match TRBD2. Germline V gene sequence: CDR1 SGHNT, CDR2 YYREEE (reference sequence). The CDR3 spans 15 residues. V shed 4 bases and J 5 bases; nucleotides not matched to a gene: 10. Here the CDR3 reads CASSRTGGPGETQYF. The CDR3 DNA follows: TGTGCCAGCAGCCGGACGGGAGGGCCAGGGGAGACCCAGTACTTC.

This chain uses TRBV5-6 with TRBJ2-7; tentatively, D is TRBD2 (5 bases). Trimming removed 5 bases from V and 6 bases from J, with 15 bases in between. Germline CDR1 SGHDT, CDR2 YYEEEE. CDR3 length: 13 residues. As DNA, the CDR3 is TGTGCCAGCAGTTACCCTCACGGAGGCGAGCAGTACTTC. It translates to CASSYPHGGEQYF.

The table lists this clone with a count of one. In the same sample, other DNA sequences code for this CDR3. The chain uses TRBV7-8 and TRBJ1-1; no definite D call. Per the germline V gene, CDR1 is SGHVS and CDR2 is FQNEAQ. The CDR3 is 14 amino acids. Trimming pared 1 base from V and 1 base from J, leaving 7 bases between. CDR3: CASSLGQTNTEAFF. The CDR3 DNA follows: TGTGCCAGCAGCTTAGGGCAAACGAACACTGAAGCTTTCTTT.

The chain uses TRBV11-2 and TRBJ2-2; D is perhaps TRBD2 (6 bases). Germline V lookup: CDR1 SGHAT, CDR2 FQNNGV. The V gene lost 4 bases and the J gene lost 5 bases, with 14 bases spanning the gap. The CDR3 length is 15 residues. CDR3 DNA sequence: TGTGCCAGCAGCTCGGGCCGAGGAGGGACCGGGGAGCTGTTTTTT. It translates to CASSSGRGGTGELFF. Drawing the rest from reference TRBV11-2 and TRBJ2-2, the complete variable domain is EAGVAQSPRYKIIEKRQSVAFWCNPISGHATLYWYQQILGQGPKLLIQFQNNGVVDDSQLPKDRFSAERLKGVDSTLKIQPAKLEDSAVYLCASSSGRGGTGELFFGEGSRLTVL.

This chain links TRBV30 with TRBJ2-5; 9 bases align to TRBD2. The CDR3 has 13 amino acids. The junction had 2 bases not matched to a gene; V was cut back by 1 base and J by 5 bases. Looked up from germline, CDR1 is GTSNPN and CDR2 is SVGIG (reference sequence). The chain's CDR3 is CAWSGTSVETQYF. The CDR3, as DNA: TGTGCCTGGAGTGGGACTAGCGTGGAGACCCAGTACTTC.

The chain recombines TRBV6-1 with TRBJ2-5, with TRBD2 identical over 11 bases. The germline CDR1 and CDR2 sequences are MNHNS and SASEGT. The junction had 11 bases not matched to a gene; V was cut back by 4 bases and J by 1 base. CDR3 length: 18 amino acids. CDR3 loop: CASSALAGGAGFQETQYF. The CDR3 region has the DNA TGTGCCAGCAGTGCATTAGCGGGAGGGGCGGGGTTCCAAGAGACCCAGTACTTC.

CDR3 sequence (DNA): TGTGCCAGCAGTTACCTTAGAGGGGCCCAGATGACCCAGTACTTC. It is translated as CASSYLRGAQMTQYF. This chain uses TRBV6-6 with TRBJ2-5; D possibly uses TRBD1 or TRBD2 (5 bases each). With 2 bases removed from V and 7 bases from J, the gap between germline ends came to 17 bases. CDR3 length: 15 amino acids. Germline lookup yields CDR1 MNHNY and CDR2 SVGAGI (reference sequence).

The V gene is TRBV10-3, the J gene TRBJ1-3; D gene unclear. Germline CDR1 and CDR2: ENHRY and SYGVKD. Trimming cost V 0 bases and J 2 bases, with 14 bases left between them. The CDR3 is 17 residues long. The CDR3 is CAISESIGRRPGNTIYF. The CDR3 DNA is TGTGCCATCAGTGAGTCGATAGGAAGGCGCCCTGGAAACACCATATATTTT.

The CDR3 DNA is TGTGCCAGCAGTGAAGCTCGGGGGGCGTATTACGAGCAGTACTTC. Translation: CASSEARGAYYEQYF. The chain recombines TRBV2 with TRBJ2-7, with TRBD2 as a possible D gene (7 bases). CDR1 is SNHLY, CDR2 FYNNEI, per germline. This CDR3 has 15 residues. Trimming removed 0 bases at V and 4 bases at J, with 13 bases between.

The V gene is TRBV3-1 (or the pseudogene TRBV3-2), the J gene TRBJ2-7, with TRBD1 identical over 7 bases. Germline assignment: CDR1 LGHDT and CDR2 YNNKEL (reference sequence). V lost 1 base, J lost 1 base, and 7 bases stayed unmatched. The CDR3 covers 16 residues. CDR3 in DNA: TGTGCCAGCAGCCAAGGATGGGGACAGAATTCCTACGAGCAGTACTTC. Encoded protein: CASSQGWGQNSYEQYF.

The chain couples TRBV6-6 to TRBJ2-1; D gene uncertain. Germline CDR1 reads MNHNY; CDR2 reads SVGAGI (reference sequence). The CDR3 has 14 residues. Deletions cut 6 bases from V and 8 bases from J, with 17 bases between. CDR3 protein: CASSSPPQRHEQFF. The CDR3 region has the DNA TGTGCCAGCAGCTCCCCCCCCCAGCGCCATGAGCAGTTCTTC.

This chain connects TRBV4-3 to TRBJ2-3, with D uncertain. Per germline, CDR1 LGHNA and CDR2 YSLEER. The V end lost 2 bases, the J end lost 3 bases, and 12 bases lay between the germline ends. CDR3 length equals 15 residues. DNA for the CDR3: TGCGCCAGCAGCCAAAACTTAGGAAGGACAGATACGCAGTATTTT. Its translation: CASSQNLGRTDTQYF.